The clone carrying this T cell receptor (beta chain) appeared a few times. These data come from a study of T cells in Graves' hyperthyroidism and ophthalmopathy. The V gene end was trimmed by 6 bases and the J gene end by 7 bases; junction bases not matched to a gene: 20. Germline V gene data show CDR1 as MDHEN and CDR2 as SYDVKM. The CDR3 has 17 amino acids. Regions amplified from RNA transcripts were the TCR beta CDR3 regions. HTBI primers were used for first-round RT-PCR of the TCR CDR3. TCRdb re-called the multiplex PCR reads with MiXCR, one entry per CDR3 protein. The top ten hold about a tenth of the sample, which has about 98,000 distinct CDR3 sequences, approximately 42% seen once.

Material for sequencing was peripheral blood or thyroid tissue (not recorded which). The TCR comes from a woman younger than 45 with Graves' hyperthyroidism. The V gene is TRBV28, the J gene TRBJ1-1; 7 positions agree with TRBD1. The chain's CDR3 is CASRDITPGQPEYEAFF. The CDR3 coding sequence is TGTGCCAGCAGAGATATTACACCGGGACAGCCTGAATATGAAGCTTTCTTT.